The text below deals with one T cell receptor beta chain. Its matching antigen is unknown. TCRdb recomputed calls from the reads with MiXCR, one row per CDR3 protein. The data contain around 60,000 distinct CDR3 sequences, approximately 22% of them singletons. The data are from a study of lung T cells in sarcoidosis with Löfgren's syndrome. Turning to the study itself: Bronchoalveolar lavage fluid in sarcoidosis accumulates CD4+ T cells.

Germline CDR1 reads SNHLY; CDR2 reads FYNNEI. The V gene end was trimmed by 5 bases and the J gene end by 6 bases; junction bases not matched to a gene: 5. The CDR3 extends over 14 amino acids. General observations from the study: TRAV12-1 preferentially paired with TRBV2, with homologous CDR3s. Multiple Löfgren's syndrome patients reportedly shared TRAV12-1 and TRBV2 CDR3 motifs.

The clonotype comes from a human donor with sarcoidosis (Löfgren's syndrome or another form), or a control subject (not recorded which). The chain carries TRBV2 and TRBJ1-5, with 9 bases lining up with TRBD1. The sequenced material came from CD4+ T cells from PBMCs. The CDR3 coding sequence is TGTGCCAGCAGTCCGGGACAGGGCGCTCAGCCCCAGCATTTT. This sequence encodes CASSPGQGAQPQHF. The full variable domain, completed using reference TRBV2 and TRBJ1-5, is EPEVTQTPSHQVTQMGQEVILRCVPISNHLYFYWYRQILGQKVEFLVSFYNNEISEKSEIFDDQFSVERPDGSNFTLKIRSTKLEDSAMYFCASSPGQGAQPQHFGDGTRLSIL.